This T cell receptor beta chain was sequenced for a study of blood T cell repertoires in COVID-19. About the study: Samples taken during acute and convalescent COVID-19 were collected in the United States, Italy and Spain.

Using immunoSEQ multiplex PCR, the repertoire was profiled, and TCRdb retains in-frame clones only, with some absent. The sample carries roughly 200,000 clones, 84% recorded once. Germline V gene lookup returns CDR1 LGHDT and CDR2 YNNKEL (reference sequence). This CDR3 contains 17 residues. V shed 1 base and J 4 bases; nucleotides not matched to a gene: 5. The receptor was derived from a human donor in a cohort sampled during active COVID-19. This rearrangement joins TRBV3-1 (or the pseudogene TRBV3-2) to TRBJ2-1; 12 bases are a match to TRBD2. The sequencing sample was made of peripheral blood. Here the CDR3 DNA reads TGTGCCAGCAGCCAAGCCGCCGGACTAGCGGGATACAATGAGCAGTTCTTC. It codes for CASSQAAGLAGYNEQFF.